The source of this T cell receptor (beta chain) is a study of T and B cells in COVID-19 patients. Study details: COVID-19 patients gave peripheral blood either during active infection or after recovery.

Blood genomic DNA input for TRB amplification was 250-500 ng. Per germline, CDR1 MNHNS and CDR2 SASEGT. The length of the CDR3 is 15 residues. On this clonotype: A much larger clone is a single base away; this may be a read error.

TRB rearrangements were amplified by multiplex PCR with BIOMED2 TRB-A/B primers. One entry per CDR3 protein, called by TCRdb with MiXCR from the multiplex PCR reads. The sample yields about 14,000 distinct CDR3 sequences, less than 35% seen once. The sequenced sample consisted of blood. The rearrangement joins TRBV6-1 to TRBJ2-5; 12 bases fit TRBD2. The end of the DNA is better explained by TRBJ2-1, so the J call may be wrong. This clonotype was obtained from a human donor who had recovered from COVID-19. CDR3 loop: CASSPSGGASNEQFF. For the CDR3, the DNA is TGTGCCAGCAGTCCTAGCGGGGGGGCCTCGAATGAGCAGTTCTTC.